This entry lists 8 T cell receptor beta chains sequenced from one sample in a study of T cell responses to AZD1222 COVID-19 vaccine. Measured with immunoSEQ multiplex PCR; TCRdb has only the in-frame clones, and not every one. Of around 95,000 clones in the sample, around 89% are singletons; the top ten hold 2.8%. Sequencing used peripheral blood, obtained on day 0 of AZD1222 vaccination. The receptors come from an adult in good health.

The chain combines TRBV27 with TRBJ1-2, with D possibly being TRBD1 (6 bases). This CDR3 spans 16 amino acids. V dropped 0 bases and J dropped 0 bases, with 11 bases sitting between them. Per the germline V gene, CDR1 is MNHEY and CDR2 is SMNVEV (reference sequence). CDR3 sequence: CASSLSKGGANYGYTF. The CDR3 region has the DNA TGTGCCAGCAGTTTATCGAAGGGGGGAGCTAACTATGGCTACACCTTC.

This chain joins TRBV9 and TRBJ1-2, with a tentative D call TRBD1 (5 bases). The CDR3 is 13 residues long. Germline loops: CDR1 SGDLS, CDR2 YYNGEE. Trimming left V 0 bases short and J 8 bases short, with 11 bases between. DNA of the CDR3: TGTGCCAGCAGCGTAGATCCAGGGTGGGGCTACACCTTC. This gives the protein CASSVDPGWGYTF.

CDR3 sequence reads: CASSIGNIDYEQYF. The CDR3, as DNA: TGTGCCAGTAGTATAGGGAACATAGACTACGAGCAGTACTTC. The chain couples TRBV19 to TRBJ2-7; no clear D. This CDR3 has 14 amino acids. The germline CDR1 and CDR2 sequences are LNHDA and SQIVND (reference sequence). Trimming left V 1 base short and J 3 bases short, with 10 bases between. Combining the CDR3 with reference TRBV19 and TRBJ2-7 gives the whole variable domain DGGITQSPKYLFRKEGQNVTLSCEQNLNHDAMYWYRQDPGQGLRLIYYSQIVNDFQKGDIAEGYSVSREKKESFPLTVTSAQKNPTAFYLCASSIGNIDYEQYFGPGTRLTVT.

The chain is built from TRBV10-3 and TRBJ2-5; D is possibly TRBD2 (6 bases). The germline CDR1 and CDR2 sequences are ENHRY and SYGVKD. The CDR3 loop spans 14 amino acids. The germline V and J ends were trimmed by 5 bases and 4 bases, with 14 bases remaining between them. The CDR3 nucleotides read TGTGCCATCAGTAAGGACTATCGGGGAGAGACCCAGTACTTC. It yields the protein CAISKDYRGETQYF.

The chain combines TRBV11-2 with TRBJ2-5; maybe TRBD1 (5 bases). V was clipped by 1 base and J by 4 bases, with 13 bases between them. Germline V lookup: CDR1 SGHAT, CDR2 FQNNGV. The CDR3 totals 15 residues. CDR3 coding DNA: TGTGCCAGCAGCTTAGGACCCCAGGGAAGAGAGACCCAGTACTTC. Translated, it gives CASSLGPQGRETQYF.

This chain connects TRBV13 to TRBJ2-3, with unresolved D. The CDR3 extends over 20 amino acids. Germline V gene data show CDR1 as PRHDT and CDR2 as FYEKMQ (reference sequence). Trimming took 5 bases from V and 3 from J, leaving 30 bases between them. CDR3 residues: CASSERKMFQTSHGTDTQYF. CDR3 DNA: TGTGCCAGCAGCGAGAGGAAAATGTTTCAAACGAGCCACGGGACAGATACGCAGTATTTT.

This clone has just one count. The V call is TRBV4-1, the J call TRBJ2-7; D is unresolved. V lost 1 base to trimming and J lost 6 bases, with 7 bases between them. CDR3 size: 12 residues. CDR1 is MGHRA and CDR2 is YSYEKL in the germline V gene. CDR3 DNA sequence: TGCGCCAGCAGCCAAGTGAGTGGCGAGCAGTACTTC. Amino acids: CASSQVSGEQYF.

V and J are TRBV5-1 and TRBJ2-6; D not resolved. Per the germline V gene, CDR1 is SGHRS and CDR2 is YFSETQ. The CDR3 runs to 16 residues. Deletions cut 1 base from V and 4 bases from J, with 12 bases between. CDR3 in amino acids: CASSLLPFSGANVLTF. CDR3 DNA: TGCGCCAGCAGCTTGCTCCCCTTCTCAGGGGCCAACGTCCTGACTTTC.